What follows describes a single T cell receptor (beta chain). The antigen is not known. The sample is drawn from a study of T-cell memory formation after mild COVID-19. Study-wide results and limits: Most CD4+ clones that shrank were in CM and EM, while CD8+ ones turned up in EMRA. Specificity for SARS-CoV-2 was not confirmed among the second-wave clones peaking on day 37. The finding that pre-infection memory included some responding clones suggested that cross-reactive memory joined.

Constant-segment primers served in 5'RACE that generated TCR alpha and TCR beta cDNA libraries bearing sample barcodes and UMIs. A single record per CDR3 protein comes from TCRdb applying MiXCR to the 5' RACE reads. The sample contains a few hundred thousand distinct CDR3 sequences, 25% to 30% of which appear only once. With V trimmed by 4 bases and J by 0 bases, 8 bases remained unmatched. This CDR3 has 16 residues. What was sequenced was PBMCs or a T cell subset sorted from them (not recorded which). The chain is built from TRBV12-3 or TRBV12-4 and TRBJ2-7; the match to TRBD1 covers 8 bases. The receptor's source is an adult woman who had mild COVID-19 (a few samples of this study predate the infection). Cell type and time point are not known. Here the CDR3 DNA reads TGTGCCAGCAGTTCCGCAGGGGGCACGGACTCCTACGAGCAGTACTTC. Protein product: CASSSAGGTDSYEQYF.